This T cell receptor beta chain was sequenced in a study of neoadjuvant anti-PD-1 for oral cavity cancer. Six replicates per PBMC sample, mostly from 450 to 600 ng of genomic DNA. Measured with immunoSEQ multiplex PCR; TCRdb has only the in-frame clones, and not every one. The sample consists of tens of thousands of clones, about 83% of them appearing once. The CDR3 contains 12 residues. Between the trimmed V and J ends, which lost 3 bases and 6 bases, there was a span of 8 bases. Germline CDR1 SGHRS, CDR2 YFSETQ. Patients had newly diagnosed, untreated stage II-IVA oral cavity squamous cell carcinoma. No culture or expansion preceded analysis of these blood cells.

The source is a person aged 35-79 years with oral cavity squamous cell carcinoma. The V and J genes are TRBV5-1 and TRBJ2-3, with D tentatively TRBD2 (6 bases). This sample comprised PBMCs, obtained before nivolumab (anti-PD-1) treatment. The CDR3 bases are TGCGCCAGCAGCTGGGGGAGGGATACGCAGTATTTT. Amino acid sequence: CASSWGRDTQYF.